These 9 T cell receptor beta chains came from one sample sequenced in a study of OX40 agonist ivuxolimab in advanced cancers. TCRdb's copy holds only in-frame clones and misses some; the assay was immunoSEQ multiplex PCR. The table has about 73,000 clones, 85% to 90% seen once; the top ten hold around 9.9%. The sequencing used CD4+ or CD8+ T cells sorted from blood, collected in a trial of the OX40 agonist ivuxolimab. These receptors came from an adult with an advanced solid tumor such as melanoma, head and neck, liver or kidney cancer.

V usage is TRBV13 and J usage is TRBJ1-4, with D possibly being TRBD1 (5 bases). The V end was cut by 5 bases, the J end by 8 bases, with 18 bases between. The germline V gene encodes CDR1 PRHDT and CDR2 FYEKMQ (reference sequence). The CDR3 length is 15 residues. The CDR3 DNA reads TGTGCCAGCAGCCTAGCCACAGGATTTGAAGAAAAACTGTTTTTT. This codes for CASSLATGFEEKLFF.

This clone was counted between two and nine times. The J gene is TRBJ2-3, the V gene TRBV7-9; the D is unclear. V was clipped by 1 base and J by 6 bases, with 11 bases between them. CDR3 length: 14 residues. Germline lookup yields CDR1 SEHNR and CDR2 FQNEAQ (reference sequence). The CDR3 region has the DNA TGTGCCAGCAGCTTAGAACTTTACTGGGATACGCAGTATTTT. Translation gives CASSLELYWDTQYF.

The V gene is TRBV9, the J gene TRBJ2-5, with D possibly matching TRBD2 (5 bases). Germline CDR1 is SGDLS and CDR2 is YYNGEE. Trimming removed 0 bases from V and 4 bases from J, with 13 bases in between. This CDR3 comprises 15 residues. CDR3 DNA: TGTGCCAGCAGCGTAGCAGTGGGAGCTGGAGAGACCCAGTACTTC. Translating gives CASSVAVGAGETQYF.

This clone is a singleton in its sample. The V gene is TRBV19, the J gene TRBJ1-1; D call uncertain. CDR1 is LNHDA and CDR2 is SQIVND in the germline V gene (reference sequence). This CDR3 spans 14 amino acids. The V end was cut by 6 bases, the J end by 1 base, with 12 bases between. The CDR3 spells CASRPVAANTEAFF. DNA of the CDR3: TGTGCCAGTAGACCCGTGGCGGCGAACACTGAAGCTTTCTTT.

The chain's CDR3 is CASSPFTGELFF. As DNA, the CDR3 is TGTGCCAGCAGCCCTTTCACCGGGGAGCTGTTTTTT. The V and J genes are TRBV7-9 and TRBJ2-2; no definite D call. The CDR3 has 12 residues. The V and J ends lost 5 bases and 4 bases respectively, with 5 bases between them. Germline V gene lookup returns CDR1 SEHNR and CDR2 FQNEAQ (reference sequence).

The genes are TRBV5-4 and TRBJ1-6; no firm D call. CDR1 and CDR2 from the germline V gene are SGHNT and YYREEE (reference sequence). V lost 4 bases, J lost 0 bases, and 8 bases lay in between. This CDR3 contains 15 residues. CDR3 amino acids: CASSLISSYNSPLHF. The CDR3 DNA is TGTGCCAGCAGCCTGATTAGCTCCTATAATTCACCCCTCCACTTT.

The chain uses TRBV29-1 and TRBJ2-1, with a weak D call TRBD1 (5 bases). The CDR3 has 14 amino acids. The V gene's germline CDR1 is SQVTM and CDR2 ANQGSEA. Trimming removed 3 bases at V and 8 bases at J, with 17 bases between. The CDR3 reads CSVDWQALRDEQFF. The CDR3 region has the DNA TGCAGCGTTGATTGGCAGGCCCTCAGGGATGAGCAGTTCTTC.

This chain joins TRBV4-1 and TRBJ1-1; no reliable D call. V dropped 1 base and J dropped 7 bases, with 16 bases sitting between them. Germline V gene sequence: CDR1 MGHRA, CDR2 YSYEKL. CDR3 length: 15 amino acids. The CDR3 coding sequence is TGCGCCAGCAGCCAAGTTCTGAGGGAAGATTTTGAAGCTTTCTTT. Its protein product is CASSQVLREDFEAFF.

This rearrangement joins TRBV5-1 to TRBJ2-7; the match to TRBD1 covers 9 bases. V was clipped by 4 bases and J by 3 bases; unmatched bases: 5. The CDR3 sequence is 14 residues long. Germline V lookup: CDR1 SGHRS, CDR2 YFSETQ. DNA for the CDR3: TGCGCCAGCAGCCCGGGACAGGGTCTCTACGAGCAGTACTTC. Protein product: CASSPGQGLYEQYF.